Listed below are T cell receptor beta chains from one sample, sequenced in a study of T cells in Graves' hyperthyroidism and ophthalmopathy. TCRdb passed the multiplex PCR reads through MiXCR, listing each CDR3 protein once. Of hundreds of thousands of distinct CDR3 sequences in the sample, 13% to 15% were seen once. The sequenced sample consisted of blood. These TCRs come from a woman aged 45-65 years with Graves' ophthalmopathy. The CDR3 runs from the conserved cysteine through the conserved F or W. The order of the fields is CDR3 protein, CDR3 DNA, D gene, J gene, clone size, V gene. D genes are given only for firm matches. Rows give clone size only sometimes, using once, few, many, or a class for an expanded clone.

CSARSPGLAVNEQFF,TGCAGTGCTCGTAGTCCGGGACTAGCGGTTAATGAGCAGTTCTTC,TRBD2,TRBJ2-1,many,TRBV20-1
CASSYGPEDTQYF,TGTGCCAGCAGTTACGGTCCCGAAGATACGCAGTATTTT,NA,TRBJ2-3,many,TRBV6-5
CASSQEWGSVETQYF,TGTGCCAGCAGCCAAGAGTGGGGTAGCGTGGAGACCCAGTACTTC,NA,TRBJ2-5,few,TRBV3-1
CASSRTGTLIMNTEAFF,TGTGCCAGCAGCCGGACAGGGACATTAATCATGAACACTGAAGCTTTCTTT,TRBD1,TRBJ1-1,many,TRBV7-8
CASSLGTSNLYNEQFF,TGTGCCAGCAGTTTGGGGACTAGCAATTTGTACAATGAGCAGTTCTTC,TRBD2,TRBJ2-1,many,TRBV28
CASSLVDSAHEQYF,TGTGCCAGCAGCTTAGTGGACAGCGCACACGAGCAGTACTTC,NA,TRBJ2-7,many,TRBV7-9
CASSLLGLDILEQFF,TGTGCCAGCAGTTTATTGGGACTAGATATTCTGGAGCAGTTCTTC,TRBD2,TRBJ2-1,many,TRBV27
CSVVPSNTEAFF,TGCAGCGTTGTCCCCTCCAACACTGAAGCTTTCTTT,NA,TRBJ1-1,many,TRBV29-1
CASILYREPRNEQFF,TGTGCCAGCATCCTATATCGGGAACCGAGGAATGAGCAGTTCTTC,NA,TRBJ2-1,many,TRBV27
CASRKDYDYNEQFF,TGTGCCAGTAGAAAGGACTACGATTACAATGAGCAGTTCTTC,NA,TRBJ2-1,few,TRBV19
CASTEGSPYEQYF,TGTGCCAGTACTGAAGGTTCCCCCTACGAGCAGTACTTC,NA,TRBJ2-7,NA,TRBV19
CASSNTGAGNTIYF,TGTGCCAGCAGTAACACAGGGGCTGGAAACACCATATATTTT,TRBD1,TRBJ1-3,few,TRBV12-3/TRBV12-4
CASSTPRRTTYEQYF,TGTGCCAGCAGCACCCCTCGCCGGACGACCTACGAGCAGTACTTC,NA,TRBJ2-7,many,TRBV11-2
CASSPTGGTNEKLFF,TGTGCCAGCAGTCCGACAGGGGGAACTAATGAAAAACTGTTTTTT,TRBD1,TRBJ1-4,many,TRBV11-2
CASSLGGLAGVRHEQYF,TGTGCCAGCAGTTTAGGAGGACTAGCGGGAGTTCGCCACGAGCAGTACTTC,TRBD2,TRBJ2-7,few,TRBV27
CSVVGVMNTEAFF,TGCAGCGTCGTTGGAGTCATGAACACTGAAGCTTTCTTT,NA,TRBJ1-1,NA,TRBV29-1
CASSSREIYNSPLHF,TGTGCCAGCAGTAGCCGGGAGATCTATAATTCACCCCTCCACTTT,NA,TRBJ1-6,NA,TRBV25-1
CASSRGHQMSYEQYF,TGTGCCAGCTCGAGGGGACACCAGATGTCCTACGAGCAGTACTTC,NA,TRBJ2-7,many,TRBV18
CASSLGQYSTDTQYF,TGTGCCAGCAGCTTAGGGCAATACAGCACAGATACGCAGTATTTT,NA,TRBJ2-3,many,TRBV7-2
CASSLRPSTGGKTGELFF,TGTGCCAGCAGCTTACGACCTTCGACAGGGGGGAAAACCGGGGAGCTGTTTTTT,TRBD1,TRBJ2-2,many,TRBV7-2
CASNIKRGLGTDTEAFF,TGTGCCAGCAACATAAAAAGGGGTCTGGGGACAGACACTGAAGCTTTCTTT,TRBD1,TRBJ1-1,many,TRBV28
CSAKSGTGSRAAFF,TGCAGCGCCAAATCCGGGACAGGGAGTCGCGCTGCTTTCTTT,TRBD1,TRBJ1-1,few,TRBV29-1
CSVAGTGATNYGYTF,TGCAGCGTAGCCGGGACAGGGGCCACTAACTATGGCTACACCTTC,TRBD1,TRBJ1-2,many,TRBV29-1
CASSQSQFGVRRAFF,TGTGCCAGCAGCCAATCGCAATTTGGGGTTCGTAGAGCTTTCTTT,NA,TRBJ1-1,NA,TRBV16
CTLVGTQTGQPQHF,TGCACTCTTGTGGGGACCCAAACGGGTCAGCCCCAGCATTTT,NA,TRBJ1-5,many,TRBV29-1
CASSPGTGVAQPQHF,TGTGCCAGCAGTCCCGGGACAGGGGTGGCTCAGCCCCAGCATTTT,TRBD1,TRBJ1-5,NA,TRBV27
CAWSVGTSGRSDTQYF,TGTGCCTGGAGTGTAGGGACTAGCGGGAGGTCAGATACGCAGTATTTT,TRBD2,TRBJ2-3,many,TRBV30
CAREDPRGRTIQYF,TGTGCCAGAGAGGATCCCAGGGGGCGGACCATTCAGTACTTC,TRBD1,TRBJ2-4,NA,TRBV27
CSAPIDRDWADTEAFF,TGCAGTGCTCCTATTGACAGGGATTGGGCTGACACTGAAGCTTTCTTT,TRBD1,TRBJ1-1,many,TRBV20-1
CASSPPRRASGANVLTF,TGTGCCAGCAGTCCCCCCCGACGGGCCTCTGGGGCCAACGTCCTGACTTTC,NA,TRBJ2-6,few,TRBV27
CASSADGVNTGELFF,TGTGCCAGCAGCGCCGACGGGGTCAACACCGGGGAGCTGTTTTTT,NA,TRBJ2-2,many,TRBV7-2
CASSRSPSSLETQYF,TGCGCCAGCAGCCGATCCCCCTCGAGCCTAGAGACCCAGTACTTC,NA,TRBJ2-5,many,TRBV4-1
CSARGVGTSGTSTSTDTQYF,TGCAGTGCTAGGGGAGTGGGGACTAGCGGGACATCCACTAGCACAGATACGCAGTATTTT,TRBD2,TRBJ2-3,many,TRBV20-1
CASSLGISDTQYF,TGTGCCAGCAGCTTAGGGATCTCAGATACGCAGTATTTT,NA,TRBJ2-3,many,TRBV7-3
CASSESQGWSLQETQYF,TGTGCCAGCAGTGAGAGCCAGGGTTGGTCTCTCCAAGAGACCCAGTACTTC,NA,TRBJ2-5,many,TRBV6-1
CASSPLGGDNTDTQYF,TGTGCCAGCAGTCCCTTGGGCGGGGATAACACAGATACGCAGTATTTT,NA,TRBJ2-3,many,TRBV27
CSAGELVSTQFF,TGCAGTGCTGGGGAATTAGTGTCAACGCAGTTCTTC,NA,TRBJ2-1,many,TRBV20-1
CASSIISGYNEQFF,TGCGCCAGCAGCATAATTAGCGGTTACAATGAGCAGTTCTTC,NA,TRBJ2-1,many,TRBV5-1
CATSIIPNTGELFF,TGTGCCACTTCGATAATTCCGAACACCGGGGAGCTGTTTTTT,NA,TRBJ2-2,NA,TRBV6-2/TRBV6-3
CASIESGAPYNEQFF,TGTGCCAGCATTGAAAGCGGGGCTCCCTACAATGAGCAGTTCTTC,TRBD2,TRBJ2-1,many,TRBV12-3/TRBV12-4
CASSLGSSASSYNEQFF,TGTGCCAGCAGCTTAGGCTCTAGCGCCAGCTCCTACAATGAGCAGTTCTTC,NA,TRBJ2-1,many,TRBV11-3
CSVETLAGGPTDTQYF,TGCAGCGTTGAGACTCTAGCGGGAGGGCCCACAGATACGCAGTATTTT,TRBD2,TRBJ2-3,many,TRBV29-1
CASSLGSEGYEQYF,TGTGCCAGCAGCTTGGGGAGCGAAGGCTACGAGCAGTACTTC,NA,TRBJ2-7,NA,TRBV5-5
CASSLSGTGVPSYEQYF,TGTGCCAGCAGCCTCTCCGGGACAGGGGTCCCTTCCTACGAGCAGTACTTC,TRBD1,TRBJ2-7,many,TRBV11-2
CASSVTSGLPDTQYF,TGTGCCAGCAGTGTGACTAGCGGCCTCCCGGATACGCAGTATTTT,TRBD2,TRBJ2-3,NA,TRBV6-1
CASSYSGTGCTF,TGTGCCAGCAGTTACAGCGGGACAGGGTGCACCTTC,TRBD1,TRBJ1-2,NA,TRBV6-9
CASSLDPSQETQYF,TGTGCCAGCAGCTTAGACCCTAGTCAAGAGACCCAGTACTTC,NA,TRBJ2-5,many,TRBV7-9
CASSSQTGTQETQYF,TGTGCCAGCAGCTCCCAGACAGGGACCCAAGAGACCCAGTACTTC,TRBD1,TRBJ2-5,many,TRBV7-8
CASSFGLAGGVNEQFF,TGTGCCAGCAGCTTTGGACTAGCGGGAGGCGTCAATGAGCAGTTCTTC,TRBD2,TRBJ2-1,many,TRBV11-3